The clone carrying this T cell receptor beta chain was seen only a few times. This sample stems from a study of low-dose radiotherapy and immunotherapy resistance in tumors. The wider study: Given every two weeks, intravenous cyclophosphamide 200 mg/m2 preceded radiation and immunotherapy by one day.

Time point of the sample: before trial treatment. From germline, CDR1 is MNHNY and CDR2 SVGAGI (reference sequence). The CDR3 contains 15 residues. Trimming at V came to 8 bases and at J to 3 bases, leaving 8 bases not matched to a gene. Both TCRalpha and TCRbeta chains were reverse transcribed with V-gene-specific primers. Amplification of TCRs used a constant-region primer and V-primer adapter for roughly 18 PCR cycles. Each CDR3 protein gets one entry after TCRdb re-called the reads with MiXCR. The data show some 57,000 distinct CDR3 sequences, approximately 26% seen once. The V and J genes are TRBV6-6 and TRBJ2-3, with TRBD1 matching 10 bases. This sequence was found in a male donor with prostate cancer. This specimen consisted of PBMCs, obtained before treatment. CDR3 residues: CASRTRDRGTDTQYF. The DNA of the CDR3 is TGTGCCAGCCGCACCCGGGACAGGGGAACAGATACGCAGTATTTT.